The rows below give T cell receptor beta chains drawn from one sample of a study of CD8+ T cells in alopecia areata. Assay used: immunoSEQ multiplex PCR; TCRdb lists only in-frame clones, some missing. The repertoire holds some 130,000 clones, with approximately 49% as singletons. The material was CD8+ T cells sorted from blood, obtained at week 0. Receptors were obtained from a human donor with alopecia areata. The CDR3 runs from the conserved cysteine through the conserved F or W. The D gene is left open where the match is weak. The size of a clone is reported for some rows only, either as once, few or many, or as a class for expanded clones.

TRBV14,.,TRBJ1-2,.,TGTGCCAGCAGCCAAACCTGGGGGTCCTATGGCTACACCTTC,CASSQTWGSYGYTF
TRBV13,once,TRBJ2-7,TRBD1,TGTGCCAGCAGCTTAGCGTCCGGGACAGAGCCCTACGAGCAGTACTTC,CASSLASGTEPYEQYF
TRBV29-1,few,TRBJ1-2,.,TGCAGCGTTGTGAGGGAGGATGGCTACACCTTC,CSVVREDGYTF
TRBV5-1,.,TRBJ2-1,TRBD2,TGCGCCAGCAGCTTGGAATTAGCGGGTTACAATGAGCAGTTCTTC,CASSLELAGYNEQFF
TRBV13,few,TRBJ2-3,TRBD1,TGTGCCAGCAGCGCGACAGGGGGCTACGATACGCAGTATTTT,CASSATGGYDTQYF
TRBV5-6,.,TRBJ1-6,.,TGTGCCAGCAGCCCGGGAGATTCACCCCTCCACTTT,CASSPGDSPLHF
TRBV7-9,.,TRBJ2-3,TRBD1,TGTGCCAGCAGTTTACAGGGGTGGAATACAGATACGCAGTATTTT,CASSLQGWNTDTQYF
TRBV30,.,TRBJ2-3,.,TGTGCCGTATTATGGGATACGCAGTATTTT,CAVLWDTQYF
TRBV5-1,.,TRBJ1-6,.,TGCGCCAGCAGCCGAGGGGGGAGCTCCTATAATTCACCCCTCCACTTT,CASSRGGSSYNSPLHF
TRBV5-4,few,TRBJ1-2,.,TGTGCCAGCAGCTTGGATGTTATGGAGGTCCGGGGCTACACCTTC,CASSLDVMEVRGYTF
TRBV19,few,TRBJ2-7,.,TGTGCCAGTACCAGACTAGATGAGCAGTACTTC,CASTRLDEQYF
TRBV7-2,.,TRBJ2-7,.,TGTGCCAGCAGCCTCACGGCCAGCGGGCGACCTAGCTCCTACGAGCAGTACTTC,CASSLTASGRPSSYEQYF
TRBV4-1,once,TRBJ2-4,.,TGCGCCAGCAGCTGGTCAGGCAGAAACATTCAGTACTTC,CASSWSGRNIQYF
TRBV13,.,TRBJ1-2,.,TGTGCCAGCAGCTTCTGGGGGAACTATGGCTACACCTTC,CASSFWGNYGYTF
TRBV5-6,few,TRBJ1-5,.,TGTGCCAGCAGCTGGGGTCCAGGAGGCGATCAGCCCCAGCATTTT,CASSWGPGGDQPQHF
TRBV27,.,TRBJ1-1,.,TGTGCCAGCAGTTTAGAACCAGTACCGAACACTGAAGCTTTCTTT,CASSLEPVPNTEAFF
TRBV27,.,TRBJ1-2,TRBD1,TGTGCCAGCAGTCCCGGACAGGGAGTGTTCTTTAATGGCTACACCTTC,CASSPGQGVFFNGYTF
TRBV11-1,.,TRBJ2-1,TRBD1,TGTGCCAGCAGCCCCGGGACAGACTACAATGAGCAGTTCTTC,CASSPGTDYNEQFF
TRBV7-9,.,TRBJ1-5,.,TGTGCCAGCAGCTTAGGGGGAGCGCCCCAGCATTTT,CASSLGGAPQHF
TRBV6-5,.,TRBJ2-5,.,TGTGCCAGCAGTTGGGGGGGGCTGGAAGAGACCCAGTACTTC,CASSWGGLEETQYF
TRBV25-1,.,TRBJ2-7,TRBD1,TGTGCCAGCAGTGGGGGACAGCTAGCCTACGAGCAGTACTTC,CASSGGQLAYEQYF
TRBV7-2,.,TRBJ2-3,TRBD2,TGTGCCAGCAGCACGGGACTAGCGGGGGGCCCCGCAGATACGCAGTATTTT,CASSTGLAGGPADTQYF
TRBV6-6,few,TRBJ1-5,.,TGTGCCAGCAGTTACTCGATCGGGGTAAATCAGCCCCAGCATTTT,CASSYSIGVNQPQHF
TRBV5-6,few,TRBJ1-4,TRBD1,TGTGCCAGCAGCGTCTCGACAGGGGCAGTTGAAAAACTGTTTTTT,CASSVSTGAVEKLFF
TRBV23-1,.,TRBJ2-7,.,TGCGCCAGCCCCGGTTGCTCCCGGTACGAGCAGTACTTC,CASPGCSRYEQYF
TRBV29-1,once,TRBJ1-2,.,TGCAGCGCCGAGGAGGGGGGTAACTATGGCTACACCTTC,CSAEEGGNYGYTF
TRBV11-2,.,TRBJ2-3,TRBD1,TGTGCCAGCAGGGCCAAGACAGGGTCGGCAGATACGCAGTATTTT,CASRAKTGSADTQYF
TRBV7-9,few,TRBJ2-1,TRBD1,TGTGCCAGCAGCCCCACAGGGGGATCAAACAATGAGCAGTTCTTC,CASSPTGGSNNEQFF
TRBV6-5,.,TRBJ2-5,.,TGTGCCAGCAGTCAACGACTAGTCGGGAAGACCCAGTACTTC,CASSQRLVGKTQYF
TRBV6-5,.,TRBJ2-7,TRBD1,TGTGCCAGCAGTCCGACAGGGGACAACTACGAGCAGTACTTC,CASSPTGDNYEQYF
TRBV7-2,few,TRBJ1-1,.,TGTGCCAGCGGGAGAATATACACTGAAGCTTTCTTT,CASGRIYTEAFF
TRBV6-1,.,TRBJ2-7,.,TGTGCCAGCAGCACGGGGGGCCGAAGCTCCTACGAGCAGTACTTC,CASSTGGRSSYEQYF
TRBV29-1,.,TRBJ2-2,.,TGCAGCGTTGAACAGGGCGCCGGGGAGCTGTTTTTT,CSVEQGAGELFF
TRBV13,.,TRBJ1-4,.,TGTGCCAGCGAGCCGGGAGGCGAAAAACTGTTTTTT,CASEPGGEKLFF
TRBV30,.,TRBJ2-1,TRBD2,TGTGCCTGGAGTTCAGTGGGACTAGCGGATTCGCAGTTCTTC,CAWSSVGLADSQFF
TRBV18,few,TRBJ1-3,TRBD1,TGTGCCAGCTCACCTCCCGGGACAGTGGGAAACACCATATATTTT,CASSPPGTVGNTIYF
TRBV5-6,.,TRBJ2-6,.,TGTGCCAGCAGGGGGGCCAACGTCCTGACTTTC,CASRGANVLTF
TRBV30,.,TRBJ2-1,.,TGTGCCTGGAGTGTGGTAGGGACGGATGAGCAGTTCTTC,CAWSVVGTDEQFF
TRBV19,.,TRBJ1-2,.,TGTGCCAGTATGCCGCGGGGTATCGGGTTCGGCTACACCTTC,CASMPRGIGFGYTF
TRBV9,.,TRBJ2-7,.,TGTGCCAGCAGCGTAGCTCTAGGGGGGGTGTACGAGCAGTACTTC,CASSVALGGVYEQYF
TRBV25-1,.,TRBJ2-7,TRBD1,TGTGCCAGCAGTGCCCCCGGGACAGGGTACGAGCAGTACTTC,CASSAPGTGYEQYF
TRBV10-3,few,TRBJ1-5,.,TGTGCCATCAGTGATGGGGCAAGGAGCAATCAGCCCCAGCATTTT,CAISDGARSNQPQHF
TRBV19,few,TRBJ1-5,.,TGTGCCAGTAGTATTGAAGGGATGGGCAATCAGCCCCAGCATTTT,CASSIEGMGNQPQHF
TRBV29-1,.,TRBJ1-2,.,TGCAGCGTTGTGATCGATGGTGGCTACACCTTC,CSVVIDGGYTF
TRBV4-3,.,TRBJ1-5,TRBD1,TGCGCCAGCAGCCAAGATAGTAGGAGTTCGGGGACAGGGGCCAATCAGCCCCAGCATTTT,CASSQDSRSSGTGANQPQHF
TRBV7-2,few,TRBJ2-7,TRBD2,TGTGCCAGCAGCTTGACTCTCAGCGGGGCCTCCTACGAGCAGTACTTC,CASSLTLSGASYEQYF
TRBV6-5,few,TRBJ2-3,TRBD2,TGTGCCAGCAGCCGGACTAGCGCAGATACGCAGTATTTT,CASSRTSADTQYF